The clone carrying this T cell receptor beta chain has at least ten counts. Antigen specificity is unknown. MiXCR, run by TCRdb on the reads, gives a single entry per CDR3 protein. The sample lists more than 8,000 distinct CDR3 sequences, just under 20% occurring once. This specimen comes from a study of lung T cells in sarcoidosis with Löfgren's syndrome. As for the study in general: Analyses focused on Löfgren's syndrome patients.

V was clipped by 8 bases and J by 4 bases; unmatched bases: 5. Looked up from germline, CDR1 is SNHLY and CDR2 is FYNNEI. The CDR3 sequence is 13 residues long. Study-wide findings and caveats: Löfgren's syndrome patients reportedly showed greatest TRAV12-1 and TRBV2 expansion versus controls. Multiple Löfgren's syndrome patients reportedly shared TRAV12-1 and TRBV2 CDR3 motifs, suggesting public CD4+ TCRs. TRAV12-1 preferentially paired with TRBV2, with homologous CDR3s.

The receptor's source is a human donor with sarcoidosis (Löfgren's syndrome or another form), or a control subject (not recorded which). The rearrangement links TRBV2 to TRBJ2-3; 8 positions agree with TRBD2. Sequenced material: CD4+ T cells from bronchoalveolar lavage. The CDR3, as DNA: TGTGCCAGCGGACTAGCCGTATCAGATACGCAGTATTTT. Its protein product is CASGLAVSDTQYF.